The source of this T cell receptor beta chain is a study of T cell repertoires in cytomegalovirus infection. Looking at the study overall: Through public TCR beta signatures, both CMV infection and matching HLA type were indicated.

TCRdb reprocessed the reads with MiXCR, giving one entry per CDR3 protein. The table has about 260,000 distinct CDR3 sequences, around 8.7% seen once. Study conclusions and caveats: Summed public TCR beta family frequency identified CMV carriers bearing the relevant HLA. Dominating the ex vivo response were HLA-C-restricted CMV-specific TCR beta clonotypes.

The trim removed 6 bases at V and 1 base at J, leaving 8 bases unmatched. CDR3 length: 16 amino acids. Germline lookup yields CDR1 DFQATT and CDR2 SNEGSKA (reference sequence). This clonotype was found many times. Its antigen is not known. This clonotype originated in a human donor in good health (CMV status not recorded). Some clones in this sample may be carry-over from other donors' samples. Sequenced material: PBMCs. The chain uses TRBV20-1 and TRBJ2-1, with 11 bases fitting TRBD2. In DNA, the CDR3 is TGCAGTGCCCTTTCCTTAGCGGGAGGGTCCTACAATGAGCAGTTCTTC. Residues: CSALSLAGGSYNEQFF.